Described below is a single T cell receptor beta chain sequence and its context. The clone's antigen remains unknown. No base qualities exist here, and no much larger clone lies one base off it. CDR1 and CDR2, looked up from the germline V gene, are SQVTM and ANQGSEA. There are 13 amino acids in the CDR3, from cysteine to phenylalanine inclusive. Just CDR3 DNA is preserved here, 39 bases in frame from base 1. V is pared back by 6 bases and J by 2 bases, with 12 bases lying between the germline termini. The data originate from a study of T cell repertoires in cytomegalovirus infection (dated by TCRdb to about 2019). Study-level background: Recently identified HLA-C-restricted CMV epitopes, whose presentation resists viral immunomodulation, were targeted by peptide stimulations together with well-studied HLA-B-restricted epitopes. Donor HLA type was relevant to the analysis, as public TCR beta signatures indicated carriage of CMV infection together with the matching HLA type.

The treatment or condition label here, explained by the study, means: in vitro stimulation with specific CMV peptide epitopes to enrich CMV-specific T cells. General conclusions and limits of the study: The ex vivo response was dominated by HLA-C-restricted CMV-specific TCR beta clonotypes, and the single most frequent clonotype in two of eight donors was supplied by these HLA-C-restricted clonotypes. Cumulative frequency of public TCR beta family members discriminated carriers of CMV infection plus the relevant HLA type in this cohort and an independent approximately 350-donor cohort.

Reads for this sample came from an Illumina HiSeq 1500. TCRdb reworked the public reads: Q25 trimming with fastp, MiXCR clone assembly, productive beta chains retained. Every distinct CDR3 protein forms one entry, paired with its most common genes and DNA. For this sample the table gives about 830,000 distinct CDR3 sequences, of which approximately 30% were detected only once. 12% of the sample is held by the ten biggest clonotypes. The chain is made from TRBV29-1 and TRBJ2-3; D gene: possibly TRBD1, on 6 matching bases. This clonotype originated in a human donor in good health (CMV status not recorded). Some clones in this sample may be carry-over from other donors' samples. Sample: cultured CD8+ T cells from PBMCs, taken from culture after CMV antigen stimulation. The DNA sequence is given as TGCAGCGTACCCACAGGGTACACAGATACGCAGTATTTT. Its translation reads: CSVPTGYTDTQYF.